This T cell receptor (beta chain) was documented in a study of blood T cell repertoires in COVID-19. Sequencing was performed with immunoSEQ multiplex PCR; in TCRdb, only in-frame clones are kept and a portion is missing. Of 75,000 to 85,000 clones in the sample, 80% to 90% were seen once. Followed over time, Seattle patients had been enrolled while infection was active. The CDR3 extends over 15 amino acids. Germline values: CDR1 LGHNA, CDR2 YNFKEQ. The V and J ends lost 4 bases and 2 bases respectively, with 13 bases between them. The genes are TRBV4-2 and TRBJ2-3; tentative D call: TRBD1 (6 bases). This clonotype was obtained from a man in his 60s with COVID-19, enrolled during active disease. Specimen: peripheral blood. CDR3 loop: CASSLTRDNTDTQYF. In DNA, the CDR3 is TGTGCCAGCAGCCTGACAAGGGACAACACAGATACGCAGTATTTT.